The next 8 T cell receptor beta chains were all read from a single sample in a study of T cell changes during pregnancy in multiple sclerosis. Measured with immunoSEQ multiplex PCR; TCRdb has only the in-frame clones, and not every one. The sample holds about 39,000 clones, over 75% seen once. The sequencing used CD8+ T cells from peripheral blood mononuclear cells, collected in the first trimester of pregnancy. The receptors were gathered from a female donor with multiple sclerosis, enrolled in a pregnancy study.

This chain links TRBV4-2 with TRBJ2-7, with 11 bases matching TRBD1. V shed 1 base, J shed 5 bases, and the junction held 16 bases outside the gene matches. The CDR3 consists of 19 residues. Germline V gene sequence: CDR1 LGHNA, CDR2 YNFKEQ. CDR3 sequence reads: CASSQVGGHRDRGEDEQYF. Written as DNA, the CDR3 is TGTGCCAGCAGCCAAGTCGGTGGCCACCGGGACAGGGGGGAGGACGAGCAGTACTTC.

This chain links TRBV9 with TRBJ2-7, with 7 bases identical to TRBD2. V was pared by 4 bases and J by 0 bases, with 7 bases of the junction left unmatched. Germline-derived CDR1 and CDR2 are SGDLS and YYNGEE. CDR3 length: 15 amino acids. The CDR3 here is CASSQGGDYSYEQYF. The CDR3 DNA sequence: TGTGCCAGCAGCCAAGGAGGGGACTACTCCTACGAGCAGTACTTC.

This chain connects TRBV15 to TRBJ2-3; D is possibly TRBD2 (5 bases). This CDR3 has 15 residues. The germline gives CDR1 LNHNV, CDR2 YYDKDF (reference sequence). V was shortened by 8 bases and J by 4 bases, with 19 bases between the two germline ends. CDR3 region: CATRGASRPADTQYF. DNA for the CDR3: TGTGCCACCCGGGGAGCAAGTAGACCTGCAGATACGCAGTATTTT.

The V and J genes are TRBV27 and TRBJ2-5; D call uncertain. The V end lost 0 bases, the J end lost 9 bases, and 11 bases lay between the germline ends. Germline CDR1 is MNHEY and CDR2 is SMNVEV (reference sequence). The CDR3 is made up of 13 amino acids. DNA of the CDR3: TGTGCCAGCAGTTTATCGAACGCCCCGGCCCAGTACTTC. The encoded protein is CASSLSNAPAQYF.

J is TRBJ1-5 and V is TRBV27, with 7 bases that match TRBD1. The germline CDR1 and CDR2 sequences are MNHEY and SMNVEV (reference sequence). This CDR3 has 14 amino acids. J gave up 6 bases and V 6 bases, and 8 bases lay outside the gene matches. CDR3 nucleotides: TGTGCCAGCAGACCGACAGGGATAGGTCAGCCCCAGCATTTT. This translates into CASRPTGIGQPQHF.

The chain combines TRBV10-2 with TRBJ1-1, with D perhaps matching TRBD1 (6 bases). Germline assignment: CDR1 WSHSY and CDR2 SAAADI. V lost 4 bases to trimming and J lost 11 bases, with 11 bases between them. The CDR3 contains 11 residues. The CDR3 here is CASSGGQDAFF. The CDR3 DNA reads TGCGCCAGCAGTGGGGGGCAGGATGCTTTCTTT.

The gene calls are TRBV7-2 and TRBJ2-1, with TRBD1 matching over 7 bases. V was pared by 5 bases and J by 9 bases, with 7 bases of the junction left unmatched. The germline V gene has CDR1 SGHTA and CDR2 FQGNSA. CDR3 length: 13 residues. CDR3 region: CASSHSRGSEQFF. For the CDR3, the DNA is TGTGCCAGCAGCCACTCCAGGGGGAGTGAGCAGTTCTTC.

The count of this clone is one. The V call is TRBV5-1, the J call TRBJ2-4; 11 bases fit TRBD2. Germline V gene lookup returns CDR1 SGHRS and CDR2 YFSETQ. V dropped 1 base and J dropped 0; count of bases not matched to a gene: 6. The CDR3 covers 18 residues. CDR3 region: CASSLFLAGGPAKNIQYF. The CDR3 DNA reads TGCGCCAGCAGCTTGTTTTTAGCGGGGGGGCCAGCCAAAAACATTCAGTACTTC.